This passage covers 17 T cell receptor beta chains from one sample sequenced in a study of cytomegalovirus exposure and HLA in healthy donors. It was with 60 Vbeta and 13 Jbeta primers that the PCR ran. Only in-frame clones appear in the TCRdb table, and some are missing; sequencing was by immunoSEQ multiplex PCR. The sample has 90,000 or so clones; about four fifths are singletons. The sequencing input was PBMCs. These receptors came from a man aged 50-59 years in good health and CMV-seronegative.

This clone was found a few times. CDR3 protein: CASRKTGHNEQFF. In DNA, the CDR3 is TGTGCCAGCAGGAAGACAGGGCACAATGAGCAGTTCTTC. The chain employs TRBV28 and TRBJ2-1; TRBD1 matches 7 bases. CDR1 is MDHEN, CDR2 SYDVKM, per germline. This CDR3 spans 13 amino acids. The junction had 4 bases not matched to a gene; V was cut back by 6 bases and J by 5 bases.

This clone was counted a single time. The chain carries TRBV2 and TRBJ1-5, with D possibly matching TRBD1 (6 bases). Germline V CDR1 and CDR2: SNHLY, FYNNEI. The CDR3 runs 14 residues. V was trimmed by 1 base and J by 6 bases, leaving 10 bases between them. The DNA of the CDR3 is TGTGCCAGCAGTGAAGTGAACAGGGCTCAGCCCCAGCATTTT. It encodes CASSEVNRAQPQHF. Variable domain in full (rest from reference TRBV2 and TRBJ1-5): EPEVTQTPSHQVTQMGQEVILRCVPISNHLYFYWYRQILGQKVEFLVSFYNNEISEKSEIFDDQFSVERPDGSNFTLKIRSTKLEDSAMYFCASSEVNRAQPQHFGDGTRLSIL.

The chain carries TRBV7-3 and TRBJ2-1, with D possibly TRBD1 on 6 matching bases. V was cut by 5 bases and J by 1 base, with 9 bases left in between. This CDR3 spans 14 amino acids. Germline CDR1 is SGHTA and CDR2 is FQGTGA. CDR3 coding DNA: TGTGCCAGCAGCCCCCAGGGGTCCTACAATGAGCAGTTCTTC. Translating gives CASSPQGSYNEQFF.

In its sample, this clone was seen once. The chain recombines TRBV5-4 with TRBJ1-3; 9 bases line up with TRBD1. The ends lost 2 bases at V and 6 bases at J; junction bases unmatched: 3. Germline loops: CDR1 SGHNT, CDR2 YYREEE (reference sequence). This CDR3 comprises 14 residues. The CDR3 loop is CASSLTGGVNTIYF. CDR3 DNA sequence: TGTGCCAGCAGCTTAACAGGGGGCGTAAACACCATATATTTT.

CDR3 DNA: TGTGCCAGCAGTTACTATGTTAGCGGAACCGGGGAGCTGTTTTTT. It codes for CASSYYVSGTGELFF. The chain joins TRBV6-5 to TRBJ2-2; a possible D gene is TRBD2 (6 bases). Trimming pared 1 base from V and 5 bases from J, leaving 11 bases between. Germline-derived CDR1 and CDR2 are MNHEY and SVGAGI. There are 15 residues in the CDR3.

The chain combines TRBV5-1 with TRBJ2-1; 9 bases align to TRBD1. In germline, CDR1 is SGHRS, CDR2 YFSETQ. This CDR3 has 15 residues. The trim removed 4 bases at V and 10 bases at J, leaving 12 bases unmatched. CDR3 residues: CASSAKDRGHLEQFF. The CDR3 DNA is TGCGCCAGCAGCGCCAAGGACAGGGGTCACTTGGAGCAGTTCTTC.

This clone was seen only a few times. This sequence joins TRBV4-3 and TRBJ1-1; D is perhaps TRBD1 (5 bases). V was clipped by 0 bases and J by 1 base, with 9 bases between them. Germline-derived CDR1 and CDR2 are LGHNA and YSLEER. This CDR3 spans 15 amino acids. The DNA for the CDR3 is TGCGCCAGCAGCCAAGATACAGGCCCGAACACTGAAGCTTTCTTT. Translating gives CASSQDTGPNTEAFF.

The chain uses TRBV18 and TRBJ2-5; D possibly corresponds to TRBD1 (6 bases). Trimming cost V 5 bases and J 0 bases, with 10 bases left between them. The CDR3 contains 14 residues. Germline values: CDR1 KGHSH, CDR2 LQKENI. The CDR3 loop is CASSLRGYQETQYF. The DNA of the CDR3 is TGTGCCAGCTCATTAAGGGGGTACCAAGAGACCCAGTACTTC.

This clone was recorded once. The CDR3 here is CAISGTSGGYNEQFF. The CDR3 DNA sequence: TGTGCCATCAGTGGAACTAGCGGGGGATACAATGAGCAGTTCTTC. The chain couples TRBV10-3 to TRBJ2-1, with 11 bases fitting TRBD2. Germline V CDR1 and CDR2: ENHRY, SYGVKD. This CDR3 has 15 residues. The ends lost 4 bases at V and 4 bases at J; junction bases unmatched: 3.

As DNA, the CDR3 is TGTGCCAGCAGCTTGGACCGGGAGGGCATGGAGACCCAGTACTTC. Translation gives CASSLDREGMETQYF. The chain employs TRBV5-8 and TRBJ2-5; 8 bases align to TRBD2. CDR1 is SGHTS, CDR2 YDEGEE, per germline. The CDR3 length is 15 residues. V lost 0 bases and J lost 5; bases outside the gene matches: 6. Drawing the rest from reference TRBV5-8 and TRBJ2-5, the complete variable domain is EAGVTQSPTHLIKTRGQQATLRCSPISGHTSVYWYQQALGLGLQFLLWYDEGEERNRGNFPPRFSGRQFPNYSSELNVNALELEDSALYLCASSLDREGMETQYFGPGTRLLVL.

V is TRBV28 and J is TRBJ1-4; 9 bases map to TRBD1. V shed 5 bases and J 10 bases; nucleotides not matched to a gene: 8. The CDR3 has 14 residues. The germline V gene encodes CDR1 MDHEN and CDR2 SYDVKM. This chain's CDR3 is CASSPPGQGPKLFF. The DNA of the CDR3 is TGTGCCAGCAGTCCTCCGGGACAGGGCCCAAAACTGTTTTTT.

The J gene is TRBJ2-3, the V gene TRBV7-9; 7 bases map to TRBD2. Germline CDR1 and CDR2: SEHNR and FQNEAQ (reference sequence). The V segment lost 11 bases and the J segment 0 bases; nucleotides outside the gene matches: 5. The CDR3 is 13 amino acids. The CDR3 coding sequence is TGTGCCGCCGGGGGGAGAAGCACAGATACGCAGTATTTT. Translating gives CAAGGRSTDTQYF. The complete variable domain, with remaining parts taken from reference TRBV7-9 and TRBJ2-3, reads DTGVSQNPRHKITKRGQNVTFRCDPISEHNRLYWYRQTLGQGPEFLTYFQNEAQLEKSRLLSDRFSAERPKGSFSTLEIQRTEQGDSAMYLCAAGGRSTDTQYFGPGTRLTVL.

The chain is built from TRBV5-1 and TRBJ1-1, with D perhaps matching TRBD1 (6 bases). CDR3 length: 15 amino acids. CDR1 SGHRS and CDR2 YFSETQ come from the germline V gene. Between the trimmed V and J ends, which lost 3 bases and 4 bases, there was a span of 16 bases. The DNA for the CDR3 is TGCGCCAGCAGCTCGTTACAGGGCCTGGGCACTGAAGCTTTCTTT. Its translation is CASSSLQGLGTEAFF.

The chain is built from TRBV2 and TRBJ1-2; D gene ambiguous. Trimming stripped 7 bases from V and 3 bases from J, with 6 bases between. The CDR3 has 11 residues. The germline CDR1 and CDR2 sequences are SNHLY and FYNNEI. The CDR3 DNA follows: TGTGCCAGCACCCCGGACTATGGCTACACCTTC. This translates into CASTPDYGYTF.

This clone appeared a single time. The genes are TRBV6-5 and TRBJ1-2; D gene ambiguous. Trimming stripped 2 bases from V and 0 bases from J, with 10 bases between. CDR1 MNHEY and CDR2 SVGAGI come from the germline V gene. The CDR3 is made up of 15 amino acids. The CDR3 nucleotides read TGTGCCAGCAGTTACGGGCTGGATGCTAACTATGGCTACACCTTC. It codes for CASSYGLDANYGYTF.

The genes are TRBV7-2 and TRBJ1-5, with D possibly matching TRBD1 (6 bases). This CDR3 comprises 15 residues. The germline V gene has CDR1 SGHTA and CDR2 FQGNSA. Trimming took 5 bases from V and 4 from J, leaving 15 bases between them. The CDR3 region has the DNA TGTGCCAGCAGCCCCGCGACCGGACAGAATCAGCCCCAGCATTTT. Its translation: CASSPATGQNQPQHF.

CDR3 amino acids: CASSPRGSGELFF. The CDR3 coding sequence is TGTGCCAGCAGCCCACGAGGATCCGGGGAGCTGTTTTTT. The V call is TRBV28, the J call TRBJ2-2; no definite D call. CDR1 and CDR2 (germline): MDHEN, SYDVKM. V was pared by 6 bases and J by 6 bases, with 11 bases between. The CDR3 runs 13 residues.